This TCR beta chain emerged from a study of shared clonotypes between healthy human individuals. Repertoires were generated with immunoSEQ multiplex PCR, while TCRdb's copy carries only in-frame clones and drops some. In the table there are roughly 1 million clones, approximately 78% of which are singletons. The V and J ends lost 4 bases and 4 bases, in that order; junction bases with no gene match: 1. Germline V CDR1 and CDR2: SEHNR, FQNEAQ (reference sequence). The CDR3 has 13 amino acids. The clonotype was recovered from a young man in good health. Some clones in this sample may be carry-over from other donors' samples. Sequences were obtained from memory CD4+ T cells from PBMCs. Subset meaning: CD45RA-negative fraction. The J gene is TRBJ2-3, the V gene TRBV7-9; 8 bases align to TRBD2. The CDR3 sequence: CASSSAGADTQYF. CDR3 sequence (DNA): TGTGCCAGCAGCTCAGCGGGAGCAGATACGCAGTATTTT.